This T cell receptor (beta chain) comes out of a study of blood T cell repertoires in COVID-19. The CDR3 runs 19 residues. Germline CDR1 is LGHNA and CDR2 is YSLEER. The V gene end was trimmed by 0 bases and the J gene end by 4 bases; junction bases not matched to a gene: 12. TCRdb's table, derived via immunoSEQ multiplex PCR, lists solely in-frame clones and lacks some. The sample consists of around 290,000 clones, over 75% of them appearing once. This clonotype was obtained from a woman in her twenties or thirties who had recovered from COVID-19. The specimen sequenced was PBMCs or T cells enriched from blood (not recorded which). V usage is TRBV4-3 and J usage is TRBJ2-4; TRBD2 aligns across 10 bases. The CDR3 reads CASSQEVGQTSGYKNIQYF. In nucleotides, the CDR3 is TGCGCCAGCAGCCAAGAAGTTGGCCAGACTAGCGGGTATAAAAACATTCAGTACTTC.